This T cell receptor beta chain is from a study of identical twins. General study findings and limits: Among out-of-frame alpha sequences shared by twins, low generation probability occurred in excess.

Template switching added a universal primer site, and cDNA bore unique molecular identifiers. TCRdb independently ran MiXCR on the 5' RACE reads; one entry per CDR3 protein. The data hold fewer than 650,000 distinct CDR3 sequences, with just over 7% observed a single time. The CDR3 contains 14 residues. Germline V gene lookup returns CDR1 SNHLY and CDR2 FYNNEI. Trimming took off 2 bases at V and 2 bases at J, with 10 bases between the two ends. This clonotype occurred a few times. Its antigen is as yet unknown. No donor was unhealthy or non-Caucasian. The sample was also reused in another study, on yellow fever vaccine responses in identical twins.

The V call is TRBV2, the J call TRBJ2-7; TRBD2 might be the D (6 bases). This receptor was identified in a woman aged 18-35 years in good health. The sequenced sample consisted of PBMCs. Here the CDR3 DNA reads TGTGCCAGCAGTGAATGGACTACAGCCTACGAGCAGTACTTC. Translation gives CASSEWTTAYEQYF.